This TCR beta chain was recovered during a study of cytomegalovirus exposure and HLA in healthy donors. The PCR employed 60 Vbeta primers together with 13 Jbeta primers. Assay used: immunoSEQ multiplex PCR; TCRdb lists only in-frame clones, some missing. The data contain fewer than 200,000 clones, approximately 78% of them seen just once; the ten biggest clones take up 0.7% to 0.95%. The donors were healthy bone marrow donors. The V gene end was trimmed by 5 bases and the J gene end by 8 bases; junction bases not matched to a gene: 5. The CDR3 spans 12 residues. Germline values: CDR1 SGHNT, CDR2 YENEEA.

J is TRBJ1-2 and V is TRBV11-3, with TRBD1 matching 7 bases. Material for sequencing was PBMCs. The sequence derives from a woman aged 18-29 years in good health and CMV-seronegative. The CDR3 spells CASSRGLYGYTF. The CDR3 nucleotides are TGTGCCAGCAGCAGGGGGCTCTACGGCTACACCTTC.